This is a list of T cell receptor beta chains from one sample in a study of T cells after yellow fever vaccination. TCRdb re-called the 5' RACE reads through MiXCR, storing one row per CDR3 protein. The sample holds some 300,000 distinct CDR3 sequences, roughly 9% seen once. Sequenced material: CD4+ T cells sorted from PBMCs, taken 5 days after the yellow fever booster vaccination. All receptors derive from a man between 18 and 29 years old who received the YFV17D yellow fever vaccine. Each CDR3 is given with its conserved first and last residue. The D gene is left open where the match is weak. Size values are once, few and many counts, or a class for expanded clones, and some rows have none.

v_gene	d_gene	j_gene	abundance	CDR3nt	CDR3aa
TRBV5-1	.	TRBJ2-7	few	TGCGCCAGCAGCTTGCGGCAAAGATGGGGCTCCTACGAGCAGTACTTC	CASSLRQRWGSYEQYF
TRBV27	.	TRBJ1-4	few	TGTGCCAGCAGTCCCCAGGGTAGTAGGAAACTGTTTTTT	CASSPQGSRKLFF
TRBV29-1	TRBD1	TRBJ1-1	.	TGCAGCGTTGAATGGACAGGAGGCACTGAAGCTTTCTTT	CSVEWTGGTEAFF
TRBV29-1	TRBD1	TRBJ1-1	.	TGCAGCGCCCGCACCCCAGGGGGCCGGACTGAAGCTTTCTTT	CSARTPGGRTEAFF
TRBV19	TRBD1	TRBJ2-7	many	TGTGCCAGTAGTTCACTCCGCCGGACAGGGGGTCCCTACGAGCAGTACTTC	CASSSLRRTGGPYEQYF
TRBV10-3	.	TRBJ2-1	few	TGTGCCACGACAGCAGGCCACAATGAGCAGTTCTTC	CATTAGHNEQFF
TRBV29-1	TRBD2	TRBJ2-3	.	TGCACCTACCGAGGGTCGGGGGGACTCACAGATACGCAGTATTTT	CTYRGSGGLTDTQYF
TRBV11-2	.	TRBJ1-6	once	TGTGCCAGCAGCACCGGGGGACGGATCTATAATTCACCACTCCACTTT	CASSTGGRIYNSPLHF
TRBV7-9	.	TRBJ2-4	.	TGTGCCAGCAGCTACTCCCTCGGGAGAAAAAACATTCAGTACTTC	CASSYSLGRKNIQYF
TRBV29-1	.	TRBJ2-5	many	TGCAGCGTTGAAGATCCCCCTTTCCAAGAGACCCAGTACTTC	CSVEDPPFQETQYF
TRBV20-1	TRBD2	TRBJ2-6	.	TGCAGTGCTTTAGCGGGTGGGAGCTCTGGGGCCAACGTCCTGACTTTC	CSALAGGSSGANVLTF
TRBV5-1	.	TRBJ1-2	.	TGCGCCAGCAGACTCTGGCCCGGGAACTATGGCTACACCTTC	CASRLWPGNYGYTF
TRBV5-5	TRBD1	TRBJ2-2	few	TGTGCCAGCGACAGGGCGGAGGACACCGGGGAGCTGTTTTTT	CASDRAEDTGELFF
TRBV18	.	TRBJ1-4	.	TGTGCCAGCAGCACCGAGGGGAGGCCTAATGAAAAACTGTTTTTT	CASSTEGRPNEKLFF
TRBV4-3	.	TRBJ1-4	many	TGCGCCAGCAGCCAGGGTAACCGGCCCCGGGGGGAAAAACTGTTTTTT	CASSQGNRPRGEKLFF
TRBV20-1	.	TRBJ2-1	few	TGCAGTGCTAGGGACCCAAAGGGGAACAATGAGCAGTTCTTC	CSARDPKGNNEQFF
TRBV5-1	.	TRBJ2-1	.	TGCGCCAGCAGCTTGGAGAGGGCCCCCTACAATGAGCAGTTCTTC	CASSLERAPYNEQFF
TRBV2	.	TRBJ1-4	.	TGTGCCAGCAGTGAAGCCTCAGGGGCGGAAAAACTGTTTTTT	CASSEASGAEKLFF
TRBV30	.	TRBJ1-2	few	TGTGCCTGGAGTCGTAGGCTGGGGGGAGGCTACACCTTC	CAWSRRLGGGYTF
TRBV25-1	.	TRBJ2-3	few	TGTGCCAGCAGCTCCGGGGATCCCACAGATACGCAGTATTTT	CASSSGDPTDTQYF
TRBV7-2	.	TRBJ2-5	many	TGTGCCAGCAGCAAAGACTCGGCGGCCCAAGAGACCCAGTACTTC	CASSKDSAAQETQYF
TRBV5-6	TRBD2	TRBJ2-1	many	TGTGCCAGCAGTACGCTAGCGGGCGGTGAGCAGTTCTTC	CASSTLAGGEQFF
TRBV6-2/TRBV6-3	.	TRBJ1-1	many	TGTGCCAGCAGTTACGGTCAGAACACTGAAGCTTTCTTT	CASSYGQNTEAFF
TRBV5-1	.	TRBJ2-2	.	TGCGCCAGCAGCGCGTTACCGTACGCGAACACCGGGGAGCTGTTTTTT	CASSALPYANTGELFF
TRBV10-2	.	TRBJ1-5	many	TGCGCCAGCAGTGAAGAGAGCCAGCCCCAGCATTTT	CASSEESQPQHF
TRBV7-9	.	TRBJ2-2	few	TGTGCCAGCAGCCCCTCCTGGGCCTGGGCCGGGGAGCTGTTTTTT	CASSPSWAWAGELFF
TRBV20-1	.	TRBJ1-2	.	TGCAGTGCTGACCCCCCTCAGGGCGAGGATGGCTACACCTTC	CSADPPQGEDGYTF
TRBV6-5	.	TRBJ1-2	many	TGTGCCAGCAGTTACTCGCCGGCTAACTATGGCTACACCTTC	CASSYSPANYGYTF
TRBV2	.	TRBJ2-4	many	TGTGCCAGCAGTGAAACGGCAATTGGGCTAGCCAAAAACATTCAGTACTTC	CASSETAIGLAKNIQYF
TRBV24-1	TRBD1	TRBJ2-1	few	TGTGCCACCAGTGAAGCCGGGACAGGGGACTACAATGAGCAGTTCTTC	CATSEAGTGDYNEQFF
TRBV12-3/TRBV12-4	.	TRBJ2-3	.	TGTGCCAGCAGTTTATTACAGGCTAGCACAGATACGCAGTATTTT	CASSLLQASTDTQYF
TRBV6-5	.	TRBJ1-2	.	TGTGCCAGCAGTCCACCCGGGGATAAGGGGGGCTACACCTTC	CASSPPGDKGGYTF
TRBV5-1	.	TRBJ2-2	many	TGCGCCAGCAGCTACGGACAGAGGAGCACCGGGGAGCTGTTTTTT	CASSYGQRSTGELFF
TRBV5-6	TRBD2	TRBJ2-3	.	TGTGCCAGCAGCTTGTATAAGCGGGGACTCACAGATACGCAGTATTTT	CASSLYKRGLTDTQYF
TRBV5-1	.	TRBJ1-2	few	TGCGCCAGCAGCTTGGCTACGGATAACTATGGCTACACCTTC	CASSLATDNYGYTF
TRBV7-9	.	TRBJ2-3	few	TGTGCCAGCAGCTTACTAGCGTATGCAGATACGCAGTATTTT	CASSLLAYADTQYF
TRBV29-1	.	TRBJ2-3	few	TGCAGCGTTTCGACGGGGATCCTCTTCACAGATACGCAGTATTTT	CSVSTGILFTDTQYF
TRBV5-5	TRBD1	TRBJ2-2	many	TGTGCCAGCAGCCCAGGGGGAGCGAACACCGGGGAGCTGTTTTTT	CASSPGGANTGELFF
TRBV5-1	TRBD2	TRBJ2-5	few	TGCGCCAGCAGCTCCGGACTAGGGTCGGAGACCCAGTACTTC	CASSSGLGSETQYF
TRBV9	TRBD2	TRBJ2-1	many	TGTGCCAGCAGCGTTACTAGCGGGGGCCACAATGAGCAGTTCTTC	CASSVTSGGHNEQFF
TRBV5-6	TRBD1	TRBJ1-1	few	TGTGCCAGCAGCCCTGCCCCGACAGGGAATGATGAAGCTTTCTTT	CASSPAPTGNDEAFF
TRBV6-5	.	TRBJ1-1	.	TGTGCCAGCAGCCCCTTTGGCACTGAAGCTTTCTTT	CASSPFGTEAFF
TRBV5-5	.	TRBJ1-5	.	TGTGCCAGCAGCGATATACTTCATCAGCCCCAGCATTTT	CASSDILHQPQHF
TRBV7-6	.	TRBJ1-4	few	TGTGCCAGCAGCTCTGATGAAAAACTGTTTTTT	CASSSDEKLFF
TRBV20-1	.	TRBJ2-2	many	TGCAGTGCTAGGGTCCCCGGGTCCACCGGGGAGCTGTTTTTT	CSARVPGSTGELFF
TRBV2	TRBD1	TRBJ1-5	many	TGTGCCAGCAGTGAATGGGAGACAGGGGCCTCTACCCAGCATTTT	CASSEWETGASTQHF
TRBV12-3/TRBV12-4	.	TRBJ1-5	few	TGTGCCAGCAGATATAGACAAGTTCAGCCCCAGCATTTT	CASRYRQVQPQHF
TRBV12-3/TRBV12-4	.	TRBJ2-3	.	TGTGCCAGCAGTTTAGCACGGGCTAGCACAGATACGCAGTATTTT	CASSLARASTDTQYF
TRBV3-1	.	TRBJ1-1	many	TGTGCCAGCAGCCCCCTGGGGAACACTGAAGCTTTCTTT	CASSPLGNTEAFF
TRBV15	.	TRBJ2-6	.	TGTGCCACCAGCAGAGATCGACCAGGTGGCTCTGGGGCCAACGTCCTGACTTTC	CATSRDRPGGSGANVLTF
TRBV25-1	TRBD1	TRBJ2-1	.	TGTGCCAGCTGTCCGCGGGGACAGGGGGCGCGAGAGCAGTTCTTC	CASCPRGQGAREQFF
TRBV6-2/TRBV6-3	.	TRBJ2-6	few	TGTGCCAGCAGTTACTTCGAGGTGTCTGGGGCCAACGTCCTGACTTTC	CASSYFEVSGANVLTF